Sequencing of this TCR beta chain was carried out in a study of T cell responses to AZD1222 COVID-19 vaccine (dated by TCRdb to the early 2020s). Regarding the study in general: A total of about 230 trial participants underwent TCR sequencing, of whom 200 to 220 received two doses of AZD1222 and roughly 25 received two doses of the MenACWY control vaccine. Trial participants were enrolled by age into subgroups of 18-55, 56-69 and 70-plus years, and around 150, 28 and 57 TCR-sequenced participants, respectively, were included in these subgroups.

On the study overall, not on this receptor specifically: Epitopes outside the regions mutated in the B.1.351 and B.1.1.7 variants were reportedly recognized by nearly half of the unique spike-specific TCRs. Vaccine-associated CD4 TCRs spanned the whole spike protein, with dominant responses in regions 160-218 and 743-854. Participants were mostly white British and included more females than males, and it was suggested by the authors that clonal diversity may have been underestimated. In the small 56-69-year group, the increase in depth fell short of significance, most likely because of low power. Only five to seven AZD1222 recipients were SARS-CoV-2 seropositive at baseline, limiting conclusions about previously exposed vaccinees. Because no day 14 peak-response samples were available, the repertoires could be characterized only after the peak T cell response. Spike-specific TCR breadth and depth rose significantly after two AZD1222 doses compared with day 0 and with MenACWY recipients.

To note about this clone: What antigen it recognizes has not been identified. No base quality values were provided; no much bigger clone lies one nucleotide off.

The CDR3 regions of human TCRbeta chains were subjected to immunosequencing. From the authors' description of their analysis: Repertoire TCRs were checked for matches against a reference library of SARS-CoV-2-specific TCRs that had been generated using the MIRA antigen-specificity platform. Breadth meant the fraction of unique TCRs that were SARS-CoV-2-associated, whereas depth meant the fraction of total T cells that were SARS-CoV-2-associated. Using the MIRA data, every spike-specific TCR was mapped to the spike region that the TCR reacted to and assigned to either a CD4 or a CD8 class. Log10-transformed breadth and depth values were compared by one-way ANOVA with Sidak's multiple comparisons tests. What TCRdb holds here is the immuneACCESS table cut down to in-frame rearrangements. Part of the clones is not present; checked against another copy, under half of the missing clones reflect an unresolved V gene, and the others are unexplained. From that table come the V and J calls and clone size; the DNA was used to work out D and trimming. Recorded for this sample are about 140,000 clones; 70% to 90% of them occurred a single time. Of the sample, around 3.1% is held by the ten largest clones.

Taken with the paper, the label for time point translates to: about 28 days (+/-7) after the second vaccine dose. AZD1222 recipients with second doses at about 4 weeks or about 12 weeks were pooled, because spike-specific TCR depth and breadth did not differ between schedules. The vaccinee samples were drawn from two UK trials, COV001 and COV002, one of which was a single-blind randomized controlled phase 2/3 trial testing AZD1222 (ChAdOx1 nCoV-19) in healthy adults. For TCRbeta chain sequencing, PBMC samples from trial participants were taken at day 0 and at day 28 after the second dose. Sequenced here: peripheral blood, sampled 28 days after the second AZD1222 dose. This clonotype was obtained from an adult who received the AZD1222 COVID-19 vaccine.

The CDR3 in this case is CASSSNPSSGNTIYF. The nucleotide sequence is TGTGCCAGCTCATCAAACCCGAGCTCTGGAAACACCATATATTTT. Recombination joined TRBV18 with TRBJ1-3; no D gene can be assigned with confidence. Taken from cysteine to phenylalanine, the CDR3 has 15 residues. The retained sequence is limited to the CDR3, 45 bases, with the frame set at the first base. V loses 5 bases of germline sequence and J loses 0 bases, and the interval between the two ends is 11 bases. CDR1 is given as KGHSH and CDR2 as LQKENI, both from the germline V gene.